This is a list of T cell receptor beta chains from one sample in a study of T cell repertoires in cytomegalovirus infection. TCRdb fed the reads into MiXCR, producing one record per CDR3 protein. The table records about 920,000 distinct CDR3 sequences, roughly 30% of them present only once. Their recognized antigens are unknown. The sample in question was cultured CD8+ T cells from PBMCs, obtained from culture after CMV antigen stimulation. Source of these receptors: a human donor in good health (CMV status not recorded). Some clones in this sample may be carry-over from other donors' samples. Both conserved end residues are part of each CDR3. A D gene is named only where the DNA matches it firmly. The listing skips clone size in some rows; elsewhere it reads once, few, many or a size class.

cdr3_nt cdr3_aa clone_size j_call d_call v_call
TGTGCCAGCCTGGGTGCCCGGGGCCCCTTCACAGATACGCAGTATTTT CASLGARGPFTDTQYF few TRBJ2-3 . TRBV28
TGTGCCAGCAGTTATGGGCCTTTGGGCACTGAGCAGTTCTTC CASSYGPLGTEQFF few TRBJ2-1 . TRBV6-5
TGTGCTAGTGGTTTGGTACCGAACCCGGGCGGCTACACCTTC CASGLVPNPGGYTF . TRBJ1-2 . TRBV12-5
TGTGCCAGCAGAGGATTACTACAGCCCGGGGAGCTGTTTTTT CASRGLLQPGELFF many TRBJ2-2 . TRBV2
TGTGCCAGCGGATGGGGCCAGATGAACGAGGGGACTGAAGCTTTCTTT CASGWGQMNEGTEAFF . TRBJ1-1 . TRBV6-8
TGTGCCACCAGTGATTTGGAGGGAGATTTGAGACAGCCCCAGCATTTT CATSDLEGDLRQPQHF . TRBJ1-5 . TRBV24-1
TGTGCCAGCAGCCTACAGGGCCCAGCGCAACCGGGAGAAAAACTGTTTTTT CASSLQGPAQPGEKLFF many TRBJ1-4 . TRBV7-9
TGTGCCAGCAGCTTCCACAGGGCTGGCAATCAGCCCCAGCATTTT CASSFHRAGNQPQHF . TRBJ1-5 . TRBV5-8
TGTGCCATCCTGACCCGAAAGGAGGGACGCACTGAAGCTTTCTTT CAILTRKEGRTEAFF few TRBJ1-1 . TRBV10-3
TGTGCCAGCAGTTACTGGGGACAGGGCGATTCGGATACGCAGTATTTT CASSYWGQGDSDTQYF many TRBJ2-3 TRBD1 TRBV6-5
TGTGCCAGTAACCCAGGGACGAACACTGAAGCTTTCTTT CASNPGTNTEAFF . TRBJ1-1 . TRBV19
TGTGCCACCAGCAGAGTGTGGTCAGACGGTGACCAGCCCCAATATTTT CATSRVWSDGDQPQYF . TRBJ1-5 . TRBV15
TGTGCCAGCAGCTTAGGAGGCCTCGGAGGCACTGAAGCTTTCTTT CASSLGGLGGTEAFF once TRBJ1-1 . TRBV11-2
TGTGTCAGCAGGGCAGGGCGGGGGGAGGAGACCCAGTACTTC CVSRAGRGEETQYF . TRBJ2-5 TRBD2 TRBV2
TGTGCCAGCAGTCACCCTGGACGTGGGACTGAAGCTTTCTTT CASSHPGRGTEAFF few TRBJ1-1 . TRBV27
TGTGCCAGCAGCCATCCCGGGACAGGGGGCGCGAACACTGAAGCTTTCTTT CASSHPGTGGANTEAFF few TRBJ1-1 TRBD1 TRBV4-2
TGTGCCACCAGTGATGCCCGGGCGGGGAATGGGGAGCTGTTTTTT CATSDARAGNGELFF . TRBJ2-2 . TRBV24-1
TGTGCCAGCAGCGCACGCAGTCAGACGGGGATCCATGGCTACACCTTC CASSARSQTGIHGYTF . TRBJ1-2 . TRBV7-9
TGTGCCACCAGTGATTTGAGGACCCAGGGGGGACTTGGCAGTAATGAGCAGTTCTTC CATSDLRTQGGLGSNEQFF . TRBJ2-1 . TRBV24-1
TGCGCCAGCGTGACGGGACAGCTTACCCAAGAGACCCAGTACTTC CASVTGQLTQETQYF . TRBJ2-5 TRBD1 TRBV5-1
TGTGCCAGCAGCGGAGGGGAGCTACTAGAGACCCAGTACTTC CASSGGELLETQYF . TRBJ2-5 . TRBV14
TGTGCCAGCAGTTTGGTAGGAAAACCGGGACAGGAGATATACGAGCAGTACTTC CASSLVGKPGQEIYEQYF few TRBJ2-7 TRBD1 TRBV6-5
TGTGCCAGCAGCGTGGGACAGGGGGTCAATCAGCCCCAGCATTTT CASSVGQGVNQPQHF few TRBJ1-5 TRBD1 TRBV9
TGTGCCACCAGAGGGGAAAACGAGCAGTACTTC CATRGENEQYF few TRBJ2-7 . TRBV15
TGTGCCAGCAGTGTTTCAGGGGCGTCAGTCCTCCACTTT CASSVSGASVLHF . TRBJ1-6 . TRBV27
TGTGCCAGCAGTTCCTCGGTGACAGGCACTGAAGCTTTCTTT CASSSSVTGTEAFF . TRBJ1-1 . TRBV6-8
TGCAGCGTAGTCGCTAGGGGCGCAGAGACCCAGTACTTC CSVVARGAETQYF . TRBJ2-5 . TRBV29-1
TGTGCCATCAGTGGGGCGGGGGGACAAAGCACCGGGGAGCTGTTTTTT CAISGAGGQSTGELFF once TRBJ2-2 TRBD2 TRBV10-3
TGTGCCAGCAGTTACTCCTTATCTCAAGCCAAAAACATTCAGTACTTC CASSYSLSQAKNIQYF . TRBJ2-4 . TRBV6-5
TGTGCCAGCAGTGAGACCCTTTTGGTGCCCCTCCACTTT CASSETLLVPLHF few TRBJ1-6 . TRBV27
TGCGCCAGCAGCTTGGAGGGGGGCGAGCCCCAGCATTTT CASSLEGGEPQHF few TRBJ1-5 . TRBV5-1
TGTGCCAGCAGTTATTCGGGAAATAGAGAAAAACTGTTTTTT CASSYSGNREKLFF . TRBJ1-4 . TRBV6-5
TGTGCCAGCAGCTTGAACCGGAACTCCTACGAGCAGTACTTC CASSLNRNSYEQYF . TRBJ2-7 . TRBV5-6
TGTGCCGTGGAGCGGGGACAGGGCCACTCTGGGGCCAACGTCCTGACTTTC CAVERGQGHSGANVLTF . TRBJ2-6 TRBD1 TRBV19
TGTGCCAGCAGCTCCCCGGGAGGCAACTATGGCTACACCTTC CASSSPGGNYGYTF few TRBJ1-2 . TRBV7-2
TGTGCCAGCAGCCCATTAGCGACTAGCGGGGGGGCCACGGAGACCCAGTACTTC CASSPLATSGGATETQYF . TRBJ2-5 TRBD2 TRBV7-8
TGTGCCAGCACCTCTGAACAGGGTAGGGACAAAAACATTCAGTACTTC CASTSEQGRDKNIQYF . TRBJ2-4 . TRBV9
TGTGCCAGCAGCTCCTGGGACAGACAAGAGACCCAGTACTTC CASSSWDRQETQYF . TRBJ2-5 TRBD1 TRBV7-6
TGTGCCAGTAGTGACCTCGACAGGGGGAACGGCTACACCTTC CASSDLDRGNGYTF few TRBJ1-2 TRBD1 TRBV19
TGTGCCAGCAGGACCGGGACTAGCGGGACCCGCACAGATACGCAGTATTTT CASRTGTSGTRTDTQYF few TRBJ2-3 TRBD2 TRBV6-2/TRBV6-3
TGTGCCAGCAGTTACTCGTTAGAAATCCACGAGCAGTACTTC CASSYSLEIHEQYF . TRBJ2-7 . TRBV6-6
TGTGCCATCAGGGCTAGGGGACCCAATCAGCCCCAGCATTTT CAIRARGPNQPQHF many TRBJ1-5 . TRBV10-3
TGCGCCAGCAGCCAAGAAATGCGGGGAGGGTCTACCAACGTCCTGACTTTC CASSQEMRGGSTNVLTF few TRBJ2-6 TRBD2 TRBV4-3
TGTGCCAACAGTTTATCGGAAGGAAACTATGGCTACACCTTC CANSLSEGNYGYTF . TRBJ1-2 . TRBV27
TGCAGCGTCCTAGGGGTGAGCGGGACCTACGAGCAGTACTTC CSVLGVSGTYEQYF . TRBJ2-7 TRBD2 TRBV29-1
TGTGCCAGCAGTGAAAGGGCCTCCAATGAGCAGTTCTTC CASSERASNEQFF . TRBJ2-1 . TRBV2
TGTGCCAGCAGCTCAGGTGTGGGGACTAGCACCTACAATGAGCAGTTCTTC CASSSGVGTSTYNEQFF many TRBJ2-1 TRBD2 TRBV7-6
TGTGTCAGCAGCCAAGAAGGGACGGGGGGGAAGTATCGATTC CVSSQEGTGGKYRF once TRBJ2-1 TRBD2 TRBV3-1
TGTGCCAGCAGTTACTCGATACTAGCTATCGAGCAGTACTTC CASSYSILAIEQYF once TRBJ2-7 . TRBV6-6
TGTGCCAGCAGGTCACAGAGCTCCTATAATTCACCCCTCCACTTT CASRSQSSYNSPLHF . TRBJ1-6 . TRBV7-4
TGCAGTGCCAAAACTGGGACAGGGTATTCACCCCTCCACTTT CSAKTGTGYSPLHF . TRBJ1-6 TRBD1 TRBV20-1
TGTGCCAGCAGTTTGCGCAGGGGAACAAATGAGCAGTTCTTC CASSLRRGTNEQFF few TRBJ2-1 . TRBV6-6
TGTGCCAGCACCGAACCTCCCTACAATGAGCAGTTCTTC CASTEPPYNEQFF few TRBJ2-1 . TRBV7-9
TGTGCCAGCAGTCACGGGACAGACCAAGAGACCCAGTACTTC CASSHGTDQETQYF . TRBJ2-5 TRBD1 TRBV7-9
TGTGCCAGTATGGGAGGATCCCAAGAGACCCAGTACTTC CASMGGSQETQYF few TRBJ2-5 . TRBV19